The sample holds a few counts of the clone carrying this TCR beta chain. The antigen is unknown. The data were taken from a study of breast tumors, draining lymph nodes, adjacent tissues. General study results and limits: Tumors had less TCR diversity than lymph nodes, more than nontumor tissue. Most tumor T cells seemingly derive from lymph node, then expand in tumor.

Each CDR3 protein is one row after TCRdb ran MiXCR on the multiplex PCR reads. The sample has around 300,000 distinct CDR3 sequences, roughly 31% seen once; the top ten hold roughly 1.1%. The lymph nodes were axillary draining lymph nodes from breast cancer patients. V lost 6 bases and J lost 3, with 15 bases in between. The length of the CDR3 is 14 residues. The germline gives CDR1 MNHNS, CDR2 SASEGT. The sample was axillary lymph node tissue. V and J are TRBV6-1 and TRBJ2-7; D perhaps matches TRBD2 (6 bases). This receptor was taken from a female donor with breast cancer. Some clones in this sample may be carry-over from other donors' samples. This CDR3 reads CASRKTVGGYEQYF. The CDR3 coding sequence is TGTGCCAGCAGGAAGACAGTGGGGGGCTACGAGCAGTACTTC.